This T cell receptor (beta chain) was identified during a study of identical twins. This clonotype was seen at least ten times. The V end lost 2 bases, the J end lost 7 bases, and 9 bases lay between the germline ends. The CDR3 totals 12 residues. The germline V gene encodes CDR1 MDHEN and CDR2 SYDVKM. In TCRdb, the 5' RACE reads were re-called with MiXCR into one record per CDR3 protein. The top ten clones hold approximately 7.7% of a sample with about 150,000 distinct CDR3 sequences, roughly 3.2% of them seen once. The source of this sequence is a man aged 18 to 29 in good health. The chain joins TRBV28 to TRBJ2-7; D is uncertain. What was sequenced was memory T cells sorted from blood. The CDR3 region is CASSLGEREQYF. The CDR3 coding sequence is TGTGCCAGCAGTTTAGGTGAACGGGAGCAGTACTTC.